A selection of T cell receptor beta chains follows, all from one sample in a study of blood T cell repertoires in COVID-19. Measured with immunoSEQ multiplex PCR; TCRdb has only the in-frame clones, and not every one. The sample yields about 230,000 clones, about nine tenths seen once. Material: peripheral blood. The receptors here all came from a man aged 50-60 years with COVID-19, enrolled during active disease. CDR3s include the opening cysteine and the closing phenylalanine or tryptophan. The order of the fields is D gene, J gene, V gene, CDR3 protein. D genes are given only for firm matches.

NA TRBJ2-1 TRBV5-1 CASTRDTTYNEQFF
NA TRBJ2-1 TRBV5-6 CASSTGFEQFF
TRBD1 TRBJ1-5 TRBV15 CATSRGDRGGFQPQHF
TRBD2 TRBJ2-3 TRBV19 CASREGDRDTDTQYF
NA TRBJ2-1 TRBV7-9 CASSLPRDINEQFF
NA TRBJ1-5 TRBV19 CASSIGGLNQPQHF
TRBD2 TRBJ2-7 TRBV13 CASSLSREVYEQYF
NA TRBJ2-7 TRBV19 CASKEGSSYEQYF
NA TRBJ2-7 TRBV6-2/TRBV6-3 CASSLHPTGSASYEQYF
TRBD2 TRBJ2-3 TRBV19 CASSGTSGRAGDTQYF
TRBD1 TRBJ1-1 TRBV6-2/TRBV6-3 CASSWDRGAPEAFF
NA TRBJ1-4 TRBV3-1/TRBV3-2 CASSPLQGKLFF
NA TRBJ2-7 TRBV14 CASSQGWVGGRPYEQYF
NA TRBJ1-3 TRBV28 CASSLGGAGNTIYF
TRBD1 TRBJ1-1 TRBV5-4 CASSSITGGDNEAFF
NA TRBJ1-1 TRBV2 CASSEFGSYGHTEAFF
NA TRBJ2-5 TRBV11-1 CASSRTVQETQYF
NA TRBJ2-7 TRBV5-6 CASHRYVVPYEQYF
TRBD2 TRBJ2-7 TRBV7-9 CASTISGAPGEQYF
TRBD1 TRBJ1-3 TRBV18 CASSPPQTGRGNTIYF
TRBD1 TRBJ2-5 TRBV14 CASSQDLGTAQETQYF
TRBD1 TRBJ1-2 TRBV29-1 CSASGQGASNYGYTF
TRBD1 TRBJ1-1 TRBV7-8 CASSRESGTGGTEAFF
TRBD2 TRBJ2-3 TRBV4-1 CASSQGALGLAGGWGTDTQYF
TRBD1 TRBJ2-2 TRBV7-9 CASSTSGTGVGTGELFF
TRBD1 TRBJ2-7 TRBV19 CASSRTGGTYEQYF
NA TRBJ2-2 TRBV28 CASRTGTTNTGELFF
NA TRBJ2-5 TRBV12-3/TRBV12-4 CASSLVAGETQYF
TRBD2 TRBJ2-7 TRBV11-2 CASSPTSASYEQYF
TRBD1 TRBJ2-7 TRBV9 CASSVDWGQGASEQYF
NA TRBJ1-4 TRBV5-4 CASSFGQPNEKLFF
NA TRBJ1-3 TRBV9 CASSLTDGNTIYF